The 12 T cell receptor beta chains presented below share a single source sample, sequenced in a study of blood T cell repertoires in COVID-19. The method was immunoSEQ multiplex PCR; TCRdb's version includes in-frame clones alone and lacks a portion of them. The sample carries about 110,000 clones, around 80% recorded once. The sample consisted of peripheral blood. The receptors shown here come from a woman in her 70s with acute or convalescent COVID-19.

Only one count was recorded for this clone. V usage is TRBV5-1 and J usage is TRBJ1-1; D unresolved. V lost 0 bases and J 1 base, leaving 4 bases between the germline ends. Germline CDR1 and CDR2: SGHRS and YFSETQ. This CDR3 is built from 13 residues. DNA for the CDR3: TGCGCCAGCAGCTTGGCCTGGAACACTGAAGCTTTCTTT. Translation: CASSLAWNTEAFF.

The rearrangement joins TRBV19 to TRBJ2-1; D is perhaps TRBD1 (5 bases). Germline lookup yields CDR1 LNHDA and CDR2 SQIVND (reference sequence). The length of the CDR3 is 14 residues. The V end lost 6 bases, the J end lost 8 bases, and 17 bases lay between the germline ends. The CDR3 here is CASRGAQRRDEQFF. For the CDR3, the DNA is TGTGCCAGTAGAGGGGCCCAAAGACGGGATGAGCAGTTCTTC.

The CDR3 spells CASSPLAGGTDTQYF. CDR3 in DNA: TGTGCCAGCAGCCCGCTAGCGGGGGGGACAGATACGCAGTATTTT. The chain carries TRBV7-2 and TRBJ2-3; TRBD2 matches at 12 bases. The CDR3 sequence is 15 residues long. After removal of 5 bases from V and 3 bases from J, the junction contained 3 bases not matched to a gene. The germline V gene has CDR1 SGHTA and CDR2 FQGNSA. Full variable domain (remainder filled in from reference TRBV7-2 and TRBJ2-3): GAGVSQSPSNKVTEKGKDVELRCDPISGHTALYWYRQSLGQGLEFLIYFQGNSAPDKSGLPSDRFSAERTGGSVSTLTIQRTQQEDSAVYLCASSPLAGGTDTQYFGPGTRLTVL.

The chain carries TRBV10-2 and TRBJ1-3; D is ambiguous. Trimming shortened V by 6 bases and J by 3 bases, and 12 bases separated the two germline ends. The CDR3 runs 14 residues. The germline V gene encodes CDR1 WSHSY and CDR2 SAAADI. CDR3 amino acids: CASRLAGNGNTIYF. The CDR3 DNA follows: TGCGCCAGCAGACTCGCGGGCAATGGAAACACCATATATTTT.

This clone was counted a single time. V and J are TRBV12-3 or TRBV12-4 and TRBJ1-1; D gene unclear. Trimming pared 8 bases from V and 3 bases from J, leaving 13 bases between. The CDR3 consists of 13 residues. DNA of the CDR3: TGTGCCAGCGCCCTAGGTACCTACACTGAAGCTTTCTTT. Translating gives CASALGTYTEAFF.

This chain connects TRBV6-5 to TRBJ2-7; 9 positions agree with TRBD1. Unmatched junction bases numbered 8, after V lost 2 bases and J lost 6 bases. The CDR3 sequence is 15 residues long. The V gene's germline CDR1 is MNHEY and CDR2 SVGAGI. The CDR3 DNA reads TGTGCCAGCAGTTACAAACTACAGGGGGCGCCCGAGCAGTACTTC. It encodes CASSYKLQGAPEQYF.

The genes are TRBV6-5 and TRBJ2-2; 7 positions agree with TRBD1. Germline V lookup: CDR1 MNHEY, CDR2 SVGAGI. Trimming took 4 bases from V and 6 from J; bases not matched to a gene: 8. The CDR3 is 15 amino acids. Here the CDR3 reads CASSSGTVLSGELFF. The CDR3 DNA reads TGTGCCAGCAGTTCCGGGACAGTCCTCTCCGGGGAGCTGTTTTTT.

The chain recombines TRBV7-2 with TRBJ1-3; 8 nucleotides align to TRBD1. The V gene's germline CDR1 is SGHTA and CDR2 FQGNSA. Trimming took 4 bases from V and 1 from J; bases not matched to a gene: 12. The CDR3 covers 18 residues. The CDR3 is CASSSDRVSLTSGNTIYF. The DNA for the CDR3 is TGTGCCAGCAGCTCGGACAGGGTAAGTCTCACTTCTGGAAACACCATATATTTT. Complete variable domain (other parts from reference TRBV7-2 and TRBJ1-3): GAGVSQSPSNKVTEKGKDVELRCDPISGHTALYWYRQSLGQGLEFLIYFQGNSAPDKSGLPSDRFSAERTGGSVSTLTIQRTQQEDSAVYLCASSSDRVSLTSGNTIYFGEGSWLTVV.

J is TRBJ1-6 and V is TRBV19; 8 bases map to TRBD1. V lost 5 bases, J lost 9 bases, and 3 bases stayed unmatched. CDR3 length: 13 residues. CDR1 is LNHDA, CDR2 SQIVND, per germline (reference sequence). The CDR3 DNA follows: TGTGCCAGTAGTCCGGACAGGGTTTCACCCCTCCACTTT. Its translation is CASSPDRVSPLHF.

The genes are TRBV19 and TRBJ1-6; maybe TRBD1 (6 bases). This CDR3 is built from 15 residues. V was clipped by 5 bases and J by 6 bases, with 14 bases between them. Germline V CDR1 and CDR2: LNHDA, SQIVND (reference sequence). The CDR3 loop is CASSSRGSANSPLHF. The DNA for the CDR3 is TGTGCCAGTAGTTCGAGGGGGTCGGCTAATTCACCCCTCCACTTT.

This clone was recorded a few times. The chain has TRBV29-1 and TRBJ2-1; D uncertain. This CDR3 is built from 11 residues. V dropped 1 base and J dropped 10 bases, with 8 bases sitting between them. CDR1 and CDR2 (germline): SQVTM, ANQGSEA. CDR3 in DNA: TGCAGCGTTGAAGGAGGTGAAGAGCAGTTCTTC. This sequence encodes CSVEGGEEQFF.

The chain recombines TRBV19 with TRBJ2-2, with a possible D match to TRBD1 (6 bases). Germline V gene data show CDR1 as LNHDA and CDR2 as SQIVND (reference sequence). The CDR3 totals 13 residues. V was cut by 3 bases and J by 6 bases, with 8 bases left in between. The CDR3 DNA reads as TGTGCCAGTAGTATCAGGGGTGCCGGGGAGCTGTTTTTT. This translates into CASSIRGAGELFF.